The sequence of this T cell receptor (beta chain) was determined in a study of neurological immune-mediated disorders. The study, taken as a whole, reports: The level of TCR clonal expansion was highest in patients with HTLV-1-associated myelopathy and lowest in multiple sclerosis, where it fell below the level seen in healthy controls. Across subjects, no CDR3 amino acid sequence appeared in expanded clones of more than one subject, a finding that suggested private repertoires in all groups.

The table lists this clonotype with many counts. Its cognate antigen is unknown. TCRdb redid the calling of the 5' RACE reads with MiXCR, one entry per CDR3 protein. This table has around 130,000 distinct CDR3 sequences, about 3.4% appearing once. Unsorted libraries came from 2 million PBMCs stored at -80 °C. V lost 3 bases, J lost 5 bases, and 13 bases lay in between. The germline V gene has CDR1 DFQATT and CDR2 SNEGSKA (reference sequence). This CDR3 contains 13 residues. The source is a woman under 40 with multiple sclerosis. The chain uses TRBV20-1 and TRBJ2-5; D call uncertain. The specimen sequenced was PBMCs. For the CDR3, the DNA is TGCAGTGCTAGGCGCAGCATGGGGGAGACCCAGTACTTC. As protein: CSARRSMGETQYF.